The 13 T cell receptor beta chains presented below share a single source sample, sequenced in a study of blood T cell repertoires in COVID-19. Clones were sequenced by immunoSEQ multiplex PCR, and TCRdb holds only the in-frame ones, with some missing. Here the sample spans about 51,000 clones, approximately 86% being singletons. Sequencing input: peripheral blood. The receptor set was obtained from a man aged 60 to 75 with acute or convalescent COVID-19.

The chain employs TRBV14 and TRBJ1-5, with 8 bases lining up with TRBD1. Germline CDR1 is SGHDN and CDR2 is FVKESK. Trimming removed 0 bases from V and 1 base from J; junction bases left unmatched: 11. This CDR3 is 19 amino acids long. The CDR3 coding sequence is TGTGCCAGCAGCCAAGATGTCAGGACAGGGAATCGGAGCAATCAGCCCCAGCATTTT. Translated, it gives CASSQDVRTGNRSNQPQHF.

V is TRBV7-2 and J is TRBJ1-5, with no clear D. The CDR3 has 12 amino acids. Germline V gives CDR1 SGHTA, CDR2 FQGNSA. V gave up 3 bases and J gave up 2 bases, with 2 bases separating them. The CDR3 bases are TGTGCCAGCAGCTTCGGCAATCAGCCCCAGCATTTT. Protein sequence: CASSFGNQPQHF. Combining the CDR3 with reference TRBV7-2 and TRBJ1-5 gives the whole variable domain GAGVSQSPSNKVTEKGKDVELRCDPISGHTALYWYRQSLGQGLEFLIYFQGNSAPDKSGLPSDRFSAERTGGSVSTLTIQRTQQEDSAVYLCASSFGNQPQHFGDGTRLSIL.

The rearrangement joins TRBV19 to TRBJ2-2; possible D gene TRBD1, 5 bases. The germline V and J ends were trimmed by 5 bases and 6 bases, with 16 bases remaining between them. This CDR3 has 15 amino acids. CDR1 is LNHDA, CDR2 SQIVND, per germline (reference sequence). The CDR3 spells CASSASARVSGELFF. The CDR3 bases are TGTGCCAGTAGTGCCTCCGCCAGGGTTTCCGGGGAGCTGTTTTTT.

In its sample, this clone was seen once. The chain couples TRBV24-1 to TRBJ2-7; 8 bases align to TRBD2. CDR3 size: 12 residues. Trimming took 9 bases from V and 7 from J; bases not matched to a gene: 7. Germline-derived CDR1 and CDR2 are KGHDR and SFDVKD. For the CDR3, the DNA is TGTGCCACCGGCAGGACTAGCCTTGAGCAGTACTTC. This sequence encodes CATGRTSLEQYF.

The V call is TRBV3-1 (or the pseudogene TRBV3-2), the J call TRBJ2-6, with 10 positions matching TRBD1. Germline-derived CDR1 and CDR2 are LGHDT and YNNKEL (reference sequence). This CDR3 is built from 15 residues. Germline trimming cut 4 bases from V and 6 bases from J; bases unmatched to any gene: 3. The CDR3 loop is CASSPGQGVANVLTF. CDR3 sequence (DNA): TGTGCCAGCAGCCCCGGACAGGGGGTGGCCAACGTCCTGACTTTC.

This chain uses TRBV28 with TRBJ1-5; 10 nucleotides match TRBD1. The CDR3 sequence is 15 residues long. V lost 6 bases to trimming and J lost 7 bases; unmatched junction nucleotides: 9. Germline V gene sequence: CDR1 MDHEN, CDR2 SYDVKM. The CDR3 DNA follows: TGTGCCAGCAGGATGGGACAGGGGTTTATACAGCCCCAGCATTTT. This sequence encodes CASRMGQGFIQPQHF. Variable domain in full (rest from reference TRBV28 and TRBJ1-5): DVKVTQSSRYLVKRTGEKVFLECVQDMDHENMFWYRQDPGLGLRLIYFSYDVKMKEKGDIPEGYSVSREKKERFSLILESASTNQTSMYLCASRMGQGFIQPQHFGDGTRLSIL.

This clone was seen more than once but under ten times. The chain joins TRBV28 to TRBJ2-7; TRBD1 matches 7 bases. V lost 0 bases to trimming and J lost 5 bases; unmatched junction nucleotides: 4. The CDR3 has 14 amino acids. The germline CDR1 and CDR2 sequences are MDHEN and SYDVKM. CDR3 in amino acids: CASSLWTGTDEQYF. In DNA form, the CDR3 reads TGTGCCAGCAGTTTATGGACAGGGACCGACGAGCAGTACTTC.

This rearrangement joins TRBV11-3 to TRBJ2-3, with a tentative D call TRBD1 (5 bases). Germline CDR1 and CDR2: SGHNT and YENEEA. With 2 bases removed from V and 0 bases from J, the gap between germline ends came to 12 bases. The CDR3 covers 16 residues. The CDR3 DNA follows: TGTGCCAGCAGCTTACAAGGGGCCTCTAGCACAGATACGCAGTATTTT. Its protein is CASSLQGASSTDTQYF.

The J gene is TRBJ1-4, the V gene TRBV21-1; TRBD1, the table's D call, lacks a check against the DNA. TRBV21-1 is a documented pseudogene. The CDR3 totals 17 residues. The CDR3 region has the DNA TGTGCCAGCAGCAGACGGCGGGACAGGGATCCGAATGAAAAACTGTTTTTT. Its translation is CASSRRRDRDPNEKLFF.

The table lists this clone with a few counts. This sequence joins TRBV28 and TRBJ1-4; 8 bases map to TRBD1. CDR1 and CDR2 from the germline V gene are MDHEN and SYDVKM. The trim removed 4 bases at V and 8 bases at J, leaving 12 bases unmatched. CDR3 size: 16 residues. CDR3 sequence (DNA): TGTGCCAGCAGTTCTCCGAGGACAGGGTGGGGGGAAAAACTGTTTTTT. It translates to CASSSPRTGWGEKLFF.

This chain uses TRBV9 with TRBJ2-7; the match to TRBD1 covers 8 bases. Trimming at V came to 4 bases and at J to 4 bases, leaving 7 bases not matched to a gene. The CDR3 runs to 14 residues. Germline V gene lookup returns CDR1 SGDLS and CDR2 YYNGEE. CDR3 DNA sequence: TGTGCCAGCAGCCCCCCGGGACAGGTTTACGAGCAGTACTTC. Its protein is CASSPPGQVYEQYF. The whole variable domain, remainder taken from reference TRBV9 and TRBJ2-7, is DSGVTQTPKHLITATGQRVTLRCSPRSGDLSVYWYQQSLDQGLQFLIQYYNGEERAKGNILERFSAQQFPDLHSELNLSSLELGDSALYFCASSPPGQVYEQYFGPGTRLTVT.

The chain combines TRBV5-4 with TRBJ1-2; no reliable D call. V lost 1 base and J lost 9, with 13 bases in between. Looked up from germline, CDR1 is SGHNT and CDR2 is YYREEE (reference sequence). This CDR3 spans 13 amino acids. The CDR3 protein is CASSLPPGTSYTF. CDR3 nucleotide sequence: TGTGCCAGCAGCTTGCCCCCGGGAACTAGCTACACCTTC.

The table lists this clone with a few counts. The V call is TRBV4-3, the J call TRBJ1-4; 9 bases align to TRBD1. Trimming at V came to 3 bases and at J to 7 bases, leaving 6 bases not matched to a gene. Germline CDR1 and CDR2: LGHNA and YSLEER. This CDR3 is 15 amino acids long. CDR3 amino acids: CASSHLQGAPEKLFF. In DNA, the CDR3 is TGCGCCAGCAGCCACCTACAGGGGGCTCCTGAAAAACTGTTTTTT.